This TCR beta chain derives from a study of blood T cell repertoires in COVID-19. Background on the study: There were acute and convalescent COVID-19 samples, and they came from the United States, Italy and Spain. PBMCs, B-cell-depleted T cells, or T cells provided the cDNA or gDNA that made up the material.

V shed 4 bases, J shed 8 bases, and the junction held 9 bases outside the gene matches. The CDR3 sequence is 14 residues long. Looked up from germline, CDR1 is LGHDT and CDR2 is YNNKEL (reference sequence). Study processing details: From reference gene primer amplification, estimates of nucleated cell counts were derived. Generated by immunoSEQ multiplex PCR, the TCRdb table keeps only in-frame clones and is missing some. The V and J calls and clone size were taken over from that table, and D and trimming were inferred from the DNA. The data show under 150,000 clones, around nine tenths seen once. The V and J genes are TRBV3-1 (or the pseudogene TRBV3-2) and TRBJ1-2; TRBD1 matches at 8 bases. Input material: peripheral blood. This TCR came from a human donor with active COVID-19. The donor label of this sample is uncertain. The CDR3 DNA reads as TGTGCCAGCAGCCCTGGACAGGGTCGGACCGGCTACACCTTC. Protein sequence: CASSPGQGRTGYTF.